A selection of T cell receptor beta chains follows, all from one sample in a study of Graves' ophthalmopathy and Graves' hyperthyroidism. Via MiXCR, TCRdb re-called the multiplex PCR reads, giving one row per CDR3 protein. Among approximately 480,000 distinct CDR3 sequences listed, approximately 14% were seen once. The sequencing input was blood. These receptors were collected from a woman in her twenties or thirties with Graves' ophthalmopathy. The CDR3 runs from the conserved cysteine through the conserved F or W. The order of the fields is V gene, J gene, CDR3 protein.

TRBV10-3	TRBJ1-2	CAISESSQIGGYTF
TRBV6-1	TRBJ2-7	CASSENLSYEQYF
TRBV15	TRBJ1-1	CATSRELLGPLSEAFF
TRBV5-4	TRBJ1-2	CASSSFGQGYGYTF
TRBV6-2/TRBV6-3	TRBJ1-2	CASLSDRDPGYTF
TRBV20-1	TRBJ1-1	CSAKLPTGMNTEAFF
TRBV28	TRBJ1-2	CASSRQDYGYTF
TRBV30	TRBJ1-2	CAWRRVTGNYGYTF
TRBV28	TRBJ2-5	CASSLSYLQETQYF
TRBV9	TRBJ2-3	CASSSSGTSTDTQYF
TRBV7-2	TRBJ1-5	CASSRALQPQHF
TRBV28	TRBJ2-7	CASRMGGGSPYEQYF
TRBV20-1	TRBJ2-7	CSARDDRPYEQYF
TRBV28	TRBJ1-2	CASSLSGADYGYTF
TRBV15	TRBJ2-7	CATSRDFGGEQYF
TRBV6-5	TRBJ1-5	CASSGQTSNQPQHF
TRBV10-3	TRBJ2-2	CAISADRGSGELFF
TRBV28	TRBJ1-2	CASSSGGQNYGYTF
TRBV12-3/TRBV12-4	TRBJ1-1	CASSLPGQGVTEAFF
TRBV7-8	TRBJ2-7	CASSWAGRGHEQYF
TRBV7-6	TRBJ1-6	CASSPQGGHFSYNSPLHF
TRBV24-1	TRBJ2-5	CATSQGMGETQYF
TRBV2	TRBJ2-5	CASSEAFWSGGQETQYF
TRBV7-9	TRBJ2-5	CASTLQETQYF
TRBV24-1	TRBJ2-5	CATSDVAGAQETQYF
TRBV6-2/TRBV6-3	TRBJ2-7	CASRWGQSAYEQYF
TRBV29-1	TRBJ2-7	CSVGTDYEQYF
TRBV12-3/TRBV12-4	TRBJ2-5	CASSPSQGAETQYF
TRBV6-1	TRBJ2-5	CASSPVGVAGLQETQYF
TRBV20-1	TRBJ1-3	CSASRGRRDTIYF
TRBV30	TRBJ2-7	CAWKIETGSSYEQYF
TRBV28	TRBJ2-7	CASSLYRAQQYF
TRBV5-1	TRBJ1-1	CASSFGRNLIEAFF
TRBV28	TRBJ1-5	CASSPQGSGQPQHF
TRBV27	TRBJ1-2	CASSRRGASGNYGYTF
TRBV19	TRBJ1-1	CASSAYRGYNTEAFF
TRBV5-1	TRBJ1-6	CASSDGDRVEMLLHF
TRBV6-8	TRBJ2-5	CASNKLLAAEETQYF
TRBV9	TRBJ2-7	CASSATSRGSYEQYF
TRBV6-2/TRBV6-3	TRBJ1-1	CASSGDRGRLRSTEAFF
TRBV15	TRBJ2-2	CATSRGGNGELFF
TRBV2	TRBJ1-2	CASTQAGGHGYTF
TRBV12-3/TRBV12-4	TRBJ1-4	CASSRRQGNTNEKLFF
TRBV20-1	TRBJ2-7	CSASRSGRFDEQYF
TRBV5-1	TRBJ1-1	CASSSFRNTEAFF
TRBV5-1	TRBJ2-7	CASSPWGGNYEQYF
TRBV12-5	TRBJ1-1	CASGNRTLSAEAFF
TRBV11-2	TRBJ2-7	CASSRPGTGGPLLGHEQYF
TRBV27	TRBJ2-7	CASSLRQGAGGQYF
TRBV7-2	TRBJ1-5	CASSLDRGYQPQHF
TRBV28	TRBJ2-5	CASSWTLGHEETQYF
TRBV20-1	TRBJ2-4	CSAPLADLAKNIKYF
TRBV7-3	TRBJ2-5	CASSPLSHNQETQYF
TRBV4-1	TRBJ1-1	CASSQGRRGSTEAFF